Listed below are T cell receptor beta chains from one sample, sequenced in a study of cytomegalovirus exposure and HLA in healthy donors. Produced via immunoSEQ multiplex PCR; TCRdb's table is partial and in-frame only. The data contain 150,000 or so clones, roughly 80% of them singletons. Sequenced material: PBMCs. These receptors originate from a woman between 40 and 50 years old in good health and CMV-seropositive. Both conserved end residues are part of each CDR3. A D gene is named only where the DNA matches it firmly. Some rows mark clone size as missing; the rest say once, few, many or name a class of expanded clone.

>TRBD1|TRBV28|-|TRBJ1-5
CASSSGTGGDQPQHF
TGTGCCAGCAGTTCCGGGACAGGGGGTGATCAGCCCCAGCATTTT
>-|TRBV9|-|TRBJ1-3
CASSSGISEGNTIYF
TGTGCCAGCAGCTCAGGGATTTCGGAAGGAAACACCATATATTTT
>TRBD1|TRBV7-2|-|TRBJ2-4
CASSRFIGTGSNIQYF
TGTGCCAGCAGCCGCTTTATTGGGACAGGGTCGAACATTCAGTACTTC
>-|TRBV28|few|TRBJ1-1
CASTMGRGPEAFF
TGTGCCAGCACCATGGGGAGGGGCCCTGAAGCTTTCTTT
>TRBD2|TRBV11-3|few|TRBJ2-1
CASSLEAGVYNEQFF
TGTGCCAGCAGCTTAGAGGCGGGAGTTTATAATGAGCAGTTCTTC
>TRBD2|TRBV9|-|TRBJ2-3
CASSREGFNTDTQYF
TGTGCCAGCTCTCGGGAGGGATTCAACACAGATACGCAGTATTTT
>-|TRBV4-1|-|TRBJ1-5
CASSQDRADQPQHF
TGCGCCAGCAGCCAAGACAGGGCAGATCAGCCCCAGCATTTT
>-|TRBV9|-|TRBJ1-3
CASSVLDSSGNTIYF
TGTGCCAGCAGCGTATTGGACAGCTCTGGAAACACCATATATTTT
>-|TRBV29-1|-|TRBJ2-7
CSYQFRGDYEQYF
TGCAGCTACCAGTTTCGCGGGGACTACGAGCAGTACTTC
>TRBD1|TRBV28|-|TRBJ1-6
CASSSPGQGISPLHF
TGTGCCAGCAGTTCCCCGGGACAGGGGATTTCACCCCTCCACTTT
>TRBD2|TRBV28|-|TRBJ2-1
CASRHTGLAGARASDEQFF
TGTGCCAGCAGACATACGGGACTAGCGGGAGCACGTGCAAGCGATGAGCAGTTCTTC
>TRBD1|TRBV28|-|TRBJ1-4
CASSLDRGNEKLFF
TGTGCCAGCAGTTTAGACAGGGGTAATGAAAAACTGTTTTTT
>-|TRBV2|-|TRBJ1-5
CASSPLSGNQPQHF
TGTGCCAGCAGCCCGCTGTCAGGCAATCAGCCCCAGCATTTT
>-|TRBV27|-|TRBJ1-4
CASSLGAVGFEKLFF
TGTGCCAGCAGTTTAGGGGCCGTTGGTTTTGAAAAACTGTTTTTT
>TRBD1|TRBV11-2|-|TRBJ2-1
CASTIWRDRGGDEQFF
TGTGCCAGCACCATTTGGCGGGACAGGGGTGGAGATGAGCAGTTCTTC
>-|TRBV21-1|-|TRBJ2-5
CASPLAGGGETQYF
TGTGCCAGCCCTTTAGCGGGAGGCGGAGAGACCCAGTACTTC